These 29 T cell receptor beta chains originate from one sample sequenced in a study of PD-1 blockade in classical Hodgkin lymphoma. Assay used: immunoSEQ multiplex PCR; TCRdb lists only in-frame clones, some missing. Of roughly 25,000 clones detected, roughly 84% appear once; the ten largest clones hold approximately 1.8%. Relapse was seen in all patients after autologous stem cell transplantation, and brentuximab vedotin exposure was variable. Isolation of CD4+ T cells from thawed PBMCs was performed by magnetic negative selection. Sequenced material: CD4+ T cells from blood, taken at baseline. The receptors derive from a human donor with classical Hodgkin lymphoma.

This clone has just a few counts. The genes are TRBV30 and TRBJ1-1, with unresolved D. The CDR3 consists of 19 residues. Looked up from germline, CDR1 is GTSNPN and CDR2 is SVGIG (reference sequence). V shed 2 bases and J shed 1 base, with 26 bases lying between them. The CDR3 DNA reads as TGTGCCTGGAGTATACCCCGTAAGAGGTCGGGCGCGTGGAACACTGAAGCTTTCTTT. Translated, it gives CAWSIPRKRSGAWNTEAFF.

CDR3 in DNA: TGTGCCAGCAGACGGGGTAATAACTATGGCTACACCTTC. This encodes CASRRGNNYGYTF. The rearrangement links TRBV28 to TRBJ1-2, with D unclear. V lost 6 bases to trimming and J lost 1 base, with 9 bases between them. From germline, CDR1 is MDHEN and CDR2 SYDVKM. The CDR3 sequence is 13 residues long.

The chain carries TRBV19 and TRBJ1-2, with 7 bases that match TRBD1. CDR1 and CDR2 (germline): LNHDA, SQIVND (reference sequence). The CDR3 spans 14 residues. The J segment lost 0 bases and the V segment lost 6 bases, leaving 4 bases of the junction unmatched. CDR3 loop: CASSLQGTNYGYTF. The CDR3 DNA follows: TGTGCCAGTAGCCTACAGGGGACTAACTATGGCTACACCTTC. The complete variable domain, with remaining parts taken from reference TRBV19 and TRBJ1-2, reads DGGITQSPKYLFRKEGQNVTLSCEQNLNHDAMYWYRQDPGQGLRLIYYSQIVNDFQKGDIAEGYSVSREKKESFPLTVTSAQKNPTAFYLCASSLQGTNYGYTFGSGTRLTVV.

This chain's CDR3 is CASSPTGVTGELFF. The CDR3 bases are TGTGCCAGCAGTCCAACAGGGGTCACCGGGGAGCTGTTTTTT. The gene calls are TRBV7-9 and TRBJ2-2, with TRBD1 matching over 7 bases. V lost 6 bases, J lost 4 bases, and 5 bases stayed unmatched. Germline V gene data show CDR1 as SEHNR and CDR2 as FQNEAQ (reference sequence). The CDR3 is made up of 14 amino acids.

This rearrangement joins TRBV11-1 to TRBJ1-2; D ambiguous. The CDR3 is 13 amino acids. CDR1 is SGHAT and CDR2 is FQDESV in the germline V gene (reference sequence). The V end was cut by 3 bases, the J end by 1 base, with 6 bases between. The CDR3 nucleotides are TGTGCCAGCAGCTTCGGGGTTAACTATGGCTACACCTTC. It is translated as CASSFGVNYGYTF.

This chain joins TRBV6-6 and TRBJ2-3; tentative D call: TRBD1 (6 bases). V was shortened by 8 bases and J by 6 bases, with 21 bases between the two germline ends. Germline CDR1 MNHNY, CDR2 SVGAGI (reference sequence). This CDR3 region has 15 residues. The CDR3 loop reads CASAQGPGELDTQYF. CDR3 bases: TGTGCCAGCGCTCAAGGGCCAGGGGAGTTGGATACGCAGTATTTT.

This chain uses TRBV25-1 with TRBJ2-1, with D uncertain. Trimming shortened V by 2 bases and J by 0 bases, and 8 bases separated the two germline ends. The length of the CDR3 is 15 residues. Per the germline V gene, CDR1 is MGHDK and CDR2 is SYGVNS. This chain's CDR3 is CASSEKWSSYNEQFF. The CDR3 nucleotides are TGTGCCAGCAGTGAAAAGTGGAGCTCCTACAATGAGCAGTTCTTC.

The chain has TRBV6-6 and TRBJ1-2; 7 nucleotides match TRBD1. V dropped 4 bases and J dropped 8; count of bases not matched to a gene: 7. Per the germline V gene, CDR1 is MNHNY and CDR2 is SVGAGI (reference sequence). The CDR3 is made up of 13 amino acids. CDR3 nucleotides: TGTGCCAGCAGTTCCTCGACAGGGTACGGCTACACCTTC. It yields the protein CASSSSTGYGYTF.

The chain employs TRBV12-5 and TRBJ2-5; 12 bases are a match to TRBD2. Germline V gene data show CDR1 as LGHNT and CDR2 as FRNRAP. Losses at the gene ends were 0 bases for V and 2 bases for J; bases not matched to a gene: 4. The CDR3 contains 17 residues. CDR3 coding DNA: TGTGCTAGTGGTTTGGTATGGACTAGCGGGGCACAAGAGACCCAGTACTTC. It codes for CASGLVWTSGAQETQYF.

Only one count was recorded for this clone. The sample has other DNA sequences that encode this CDR3 too. The V call is TRBV27, the J call TRBJ1-5, with D perhaps TRBD1 (5 bases). V was shortened by 6 bases and J by 0 bases, with 9 bases between the two germline ends. CDR3 length equals 14 residues. Germline V gene sequence: CDR1 MNHEY, CDR2 SMNVEV (reference sequence). In DNA form, the CDR3 reads TGTGCCAGCAGATCCGACAGTAGCAATCAGCCCCAGCATTTT. Its protein is CASRSDSSNQPQHF.

This chain joins TRBV12-5 and TRBJ1-2; 9 bases match TRBD1. The CDR3 loop spans 13 amino acids. Germline-derived CDR1 and CDR2 are LGHNT and FRNRAP. With V trimmed by 1 base and J by 13 bases, 7 bases remained unmatched. The CDR3 loop is CASGLEQGASLTF. The CDR3 DNA follows: TGTGCTAGTGGTTTGGAACAGGGGGCGTCGCTCACCTTC.

Only a few counts were recorded for this clone. The J gene is TRBJ2-1, the V gene TRBV4-1, with 9 bases lining up with TRBD2. Trimming at V came to 0 bases and at J to 4 bases, leaving 4 bases not matched to a gene. This CDR3 has 16 amino acids. The germline CDR1 and CDR2 sequences are MGHRA and YSYEKL. CDR3 residues: CASSQDQRGAYNEQFF. DNA for the CDR3: TGCGCCAGCAGCCAAGATCAGCGGGGGGCGTACAATGAGCAGTTCTTC.

The chain recombines TRBV19 with TRBJ1-6; 9 nucleotides align to TRBD1. Germline V gives CDR1 LNHDA, CDR2 SQIVND (reference sequence). The CDR3 totals 13 residues. J gave up 7 bases and V 10 bases, and 5 bases lay outside the gene matches. The CDR3 loop reads CATGDRVNSPLHF. CDR3 in DNA: TGTGCCACCGGGGACAGGGTGAATTCACCCCTCCACTTT.

This rearrangement joins TRBV5-1 to TRBJ1-2; D is perhaps TRBD1 (6 bases). The CDR3 is made up of 15 amino acids. Between the trimmed V and J ends, which lost 0 bases and 6 bases, there was a span of 15 bases. Germline V gene data show CDR1 as SGHRS and CDR2 as YFSETQ. CDR3 sequence: CASSLAVMAGDGYTF. The CDR3 nucleotides read TGCGCCAGCAGCTTGGCCGTTATGGCAGGGGATGGCTACACCTTC.

The chain uses TRBV5-6 and TRBJ1-5; no clear D. Germline loops: CDR1 SGHDT, CDR2 YYEEEE. This CDR3 is built from 15 residues. The ends were cut back, 3 bases at V and 3 bases at J, with 13 bases in the middle. The CDR3 DNA is TGTGCCAGCAGCTCCGGAGAGAAGGTCAATCAGCCCCAGCATTTT. This translates into CASSSGEKVNQPQHF.

This chain connects TRBV19 to TRBJ2-5, with D unresolved. V was pared by 8 bases and J by 7 bases, with 11 bases between. Germline V gene sequence: CDR1 LNHDA, CDR2 SQIVND (reference sequence). The CDR3 extends over 11 amino acids. CDR3: CASGQWVTQYF. The CDR3 bases are TGTGCCAGTGGTCAATGGGTGACCCAGTACTTC.

The genes are TRBV4-2 and TRBJ1-4; TRBD1 might be the D (6 bases). Trimming shortened V by 0 bases and J by 8 bases, and 19 bases separated the two germline ends. In germline, CDR1 is LGHNA, CDR2 YNFKEQ. The CDR3 extends over 17 amino acids. The CDR3 DNA sequence: TGTGCCAGCAGCCAAGATAAAGTTAGGGGGGGGGAAGAAAAACTGTTTTTT. It translates to CASSQDKVRGGEEKLFF.

The chain carries TRBV29-1 and TRBJ1-1; D might be TRBD1 (6 bases). CDR1 and CDR2 from the germline V gene are SQVTM and ANQGSEA. This CDR3 comprises 12 residues. The V end lost 7 bases, the J end lost 5 bases, and 14 bases lay between the germline ends. The CDR3: CSGGRGTTEAFF. The DNA for the CDR3 is TGCAGCGGCGGGAGGGGGACTACTGAAGCTTTCTTT.

The rearrangement links TRBV25-1 to TRBJ1-3, with 7 bases lining up with TRBD1. Trimming at V came to 0 bases and at J to 8 bases, leaving 7 bases not matched to a gene. The CDR3 is made up of 15 amino acids. Germline CDR1 is MGHDK and CDR2 is SYGVNS. The CDR3 DNA is TGTGCCAGCAGTGAATACCCCTCAGGGGGACACACCATATATTTT. Its protein product is CASSEYPSGGHTIYF.

The chain couples TRBV7-9 to TRBJ2-3, with 11 bases fitting TRBD2. Germline V CDR1 and CDR2: SEHNR, FQNEAQ (reference sequence). V trimming: 1 base; J trimming: 2 bases; junction bases outside the gene matches: 5. This CDR3 region has 17 residues. The CDR3 DNA follows: TGTGCCAGCAGCTTAGGGTCTAGCGGGGGGACCACAGATACGCAGTATTTT. It translates to CASSLGSSGGTTDTQYF.

The chain joins TRBV6-1 to TRBJ2-7; the D is unclear. Trimming shortened V by 5 bases and J by 4 bases, and 9 bases separated the two germline ends. Germline V gene data show CDR1 as MNHNS and CDR2 as SASEGT. The length of the CDR3 is 12 residues. CDR3 loop: CASSFLGYEQYF. The CDR3 DNA reads as TGTGCCAGCAGTTTTCTCGGGTACGAGCAGTACTTC.

The CDR3 bases are TGTGCCAGCAGCTTGAAAGGACAGGGTGCCGCACGAGCAGATACGCAGTATTTT. It yields the protein CASSLKGQGAARADTQYF. The genes are TRBV5-4 and TRBJ2-3; 8 bases agree with TRBD1. The germline V gene has CDR1 SGHNT and CDR2 YYREEE (reference sequence). The V segment lost 1 base and the J segment 4 bases; nucleotides outside the gene matches: 14. The CDR3 loop spans 18 amino acids. The whole variable domain, filled in from reference TRBV5-4 and TRBJ2-3, reads ETGVTQSPTHLIKTRGQQVTLRCSSQSGHNTVSWYQQALGQGPQFIFQYYREEENGRGNFPPRFSGLQFPNYSSELNVNALELDDSALYLCASSLKGQGAARADTQYFGPGTRLTVL.

This chain connects TRBV5-1 to TRBJ2-3, with 7 bases aligning to TRBD1. In germline, CDR1 is SGHRS, CDR2 YFSETQ. Germline trimming cut 0 bases from V and 2 bases from J; bases unmatched to any gene: 3. CDR3 length equals 15 residues. For the CDR3, the DNA is TGCGCCAGCAGCTTGGGACAGGGCCTCACAGATACGCAGTATTTT. Translation gives CASSLGQGLTDTQYF.

V usage is TRBV19 and J usage is TRBJ2-1, with TRBD2 identical over 9 bases. The germline V gene has CDR1 LNHDA and CDR2 SQIVND (reference sequence). With 2 bases clipped from V and 4 bases from J, the junction kept 9 bases outside the gene matches. The CDR3 runs 17 residues. CDR3 residues: CASSIRASGEAYNEQFF. The CDR3 nucleotides are TGTGCCAGTAGTATACGGGCTAGCGGGGAGGCGTACAATGAGCAGTTCTTC.

V usage is TRBV11-3 and J usage is TRBJ2-5; tentatively, D is TRBD1 (6 bases). The germline gives CDR1 SGHNT, CDR2 YENEEA. The CDR3 runs 13 residues. V was trimmed by 6 bases and J by 4 bases, leaving 12 bases between them. CDR3: CASSTTGIETQYF. The DNA of the CDR3 is TGTGCCAGCAGTACAACAGGGATAGAGACCCAGTACTTC.

In this sample, this clone turned up a few times. V is TRBV7-2 and J is TRBJ1-2, with D possibly being TRBD1 (5 bases). CDR3 size: 13 residues. Germline V gene data show CDR1 as SGHTA and CDR2 as FQGNSA. V lost 1 base to trimming and J lost 5 bases, with 8 bases between them. As DNA, the CDR3 is TGTGCCAGCAGCTTAGAGGGGCGGTATGGCTACACCTTC. Translated, it gives CASSLEGRYGYTF.

V and J are TRBV18 and TRBJ1-1, with D hard to call. The germline V gene has CDR1 KGHSH and CDR2 LQKENI. There are 13 residues in the CDR3. V lost 6 bases and J lost 3, with 11 bases in between. CDR3 protein: CASSPSKDTEAFF. The CDR3 DNA sequence: TGTGCCAGCTCGCCTAGCAAGGACACTGAAGCTTTCTTT.

The J gene is TRBJ1-6, the V gene TRBV11-2; D remains unclear. The V and J ends lost 0 bases and 9 bases respectively, with 18 bases between them. Germline-derived CDR1 and CDR2 are SGHAT and FQNNGV. The CDR3 contains 17 residues. The CDR3 bases are TGTGCCAGCAGCTTAGATGCTGGGGTACGGACGCCTTCACCCCTCCACTTT. Encoded protein: CASSLDAGVRTPSPLHF.

The chain joins TRBV4-3 to TRBJ1-1, with 7 bases identical to TRBD1. The ends lost 3 bases at V and 1 base at J; junction bases unmatched: 14. In germline, CDR1 is LGHNA, CDR2 YSLEER. There are 18 residues in the CDR3. In nucleotides, the CDR3 is TGCGCCAGCAGCCAGGACCTTCCCGGGACAGTTCCGAACACTGAAGCTTTCTTT. This encodes CASSQDLPGTVPNTEAFF.